Below, 25 T cell receptor beta chains from the same sample are listed, as sequenced in a study of blood T cells in healthy people across ages. A second about 7 to 11 cycle PCR used barcoded and J-beta primers. In TCRdb, the 5' RACE reads were re-called with MiXCR into one record per CDR3 protein. The profile covers around 1,500,000 distinct CDR3 sequences, with approximately 28% appearing a single time and 7.7% taken by the ten largest. The sample consisted of blood. The receptors originated from a woman younger than 45 in good health.

The chain combines TRBV27 with TRBJ1-5, with D perhaps TRBD1 (5 bases). V lost 1 base and J lost 3, with 16 bases in between. This CDR3 is built from 17 residues. Germline V lookup: CDR1 MNHEY, CDR2 SMNVEV (reference sequence). CDR3: CASSLFGGEAPNQPQHF. The DNA for the CDR3 is TGTGCCAGCAGTTTATTCGGGGGGGAAGCCCCCAATCAGCCCCAGCATTTT.

J is TRBJ2-1 and V is TRBV5-6; 9 bases agree with TRBD2. Germline loops: CDR1 SGHDT, CDR2 YYEEEE. The CDR3 is 14 amino acids. Losses at the gene ends were 4 bases for V and 6 bases for J; bases not matched to a gene: 5. The CDR3 DNA sequence: TGTGCCAGCAGCAAAATAGCGGGAGTCAATGAGCAGTTCTTC. Its translation is CASSKIAGVNEQFF. Using reference TRBV5-6 and TRBJ2-1 for the parts outside the CDR3, the full variable domain is DAGVTQSPTHLIKTRGQQVTLRCSPKSGHDTVSWYQQALGQGPQFIFQYYEEEERQRGNFPDRFSGHQFPNYSSELNVNALLLGDSALYLCASSKIAGVNEQFFGPGTRLTVL.

The chain couples TRBV6-1 to TRBJ1-1, with D tentatively TRBD1 (5 bases). The CDR3 is made up of 14 amino acids. The germline gives CDR1 MNHNS, CDR2 SASEGT. Trimming took 10 bases from V and 5 from J, leaving 20 bases between them. The CDR3 here is CATRTGQGGTEAFF. DNA for the CDR3: TGTGCCACCAGAACGGGGCAGGGAGGTACTGAAGCTTTCTTT.

The chain is built from TRBV5-1 and TRBJ1-2; no clear D. Germline-derived CDR1 and CDR2 are SGHRS and YFSETQ. The V gene lost 3 bases and the J gene lost 4 bases, with 13 bases spanning the gap. The length of the CDR3 is 14 residues. The CDR3 here is CASSWAAAGYGYTF. Here the CDR3 DNA reads TGCGCCAGCAGCTGGGCCGCGGCCGGCTATGGCTACACCTTC.

The rearrangement joins TRBV30 to TRBJ2-2, with a weak D call TRBD1 (5 bases). The CDR3 runs to 12 residues. Germline V CDR1 and CDR2: GTSNPN, SVGIG (reference sequence). V lost 1 base to trimming and J lost 8 bases, with 8 bases between them. CDR3 sequence reads: CAWSATGGELFF. CDR3 sequence (DNA): TGTGCCTGGAGTGCCACAGGAGGGGAGCTGTTTTTT.

Of note for this clonotype: Germline and junction disagree at one end, which may indicate a read error. This sequence joins TRBV20-1 and TRBJ2-2; TRBD2 aligns across 15 bases. CDR1 DFQATT and CDR2 SNEGSKA come from the germline V gene (reference sequence). This CDR3 comprises 18 residues. The CDR3 is CSAKRSGLAGGGTGGLFF. DNA of the CDR3: TGCAGTGCTAAACGTTCGGGACTAGCGGGAGGAGGGACCGGGGGGCTGTTTTTT.

The V gene is TRBV7-3, the J gene TRBJ2-3; D is uncertain. V was clipped by 4 bases and J by 6 bases, with 14 bases between them. CDR1 and CDR2 (germline): SGHTA, FQGTGA. CDR3 length: 14 amino acids. DNA of the CDR3: TGTGCCAGCAGCTCAAAGTCCGGTCCGGATACGCAGTATTTT. This sequence encodes CASSSKSGPDTQYF. Full variable domain (remainder filled in from reference TRBV7-3 and TRBJ2-3): GAGVSQTPSNKVTEKGKYVELRCDPISGHTALYWYRQSLGQGPEFLIYFQGTGAADDSGLPNDRFFAVRPEGSVSTLKIQRTERGDSAVYLCASSSKSGPDTQYFGPGTRLTVL.

This clonotype has only a few counts. CDR3 sequence: CASSERISGGIGYTF. CDR3 DNA sequence: TGTGCCAGCAGTGAAAGAATTTCAGGGGGAATTGGCTACACCTTC. The chain combines TRBV6-1 with TRBJ1-2; TRBD1 matches 7 bases. The CDR3 runs to 15 residues. Germline V CDR1 and CDR2: MNHNS, SASEGT. J was trimmed by 7 bases and V by 2 bases; bases with no gene match: 10.

The chain recombines TRBV29-1 with TRBJ2-7; D is unclear. Between the trimmed V and J ends, which lost 3 bases and 0 bases, there was a span of 9 bases. This CDR3 is built from 13 residues. CDR1 and CDR2 (germline): SQVTM, ANQGSEA. In nucleotides, the CDR3 is TGCAGCGTTGATGGGGATGGCTCCTACGAGCAGTACTTC. It encodes CSVDGDGSYEQYF.

This clonotype was found a few times. The chain uses TRBV10-3 and TRBJ2-3; D not certain. Trimming removed 2 bases from V and 6 bases from J, with 12 bases in between. Per germline, CDR1 ENHRY and CDR2 SYGVKD. The CDR3 has 14 residues. As DNA, the CDR3 is TGTGCCATCAGTGAGGCAGAGGTCCGGGATACGCAGTATTTT. It is translated as CAISEAEVRDTQYF.

In its sample, this clonotype was seen many times. The chain uses TRBV6-1 and TRBJ2-5; the match to TRBD2 covers 7 bases. The CDR3 is 15 residues long. Trimming cost V 2 bases and J 4 bases; bases outside gene matches: 7. Germline CDR1 MNHNS, CDR2 SASEGT. The CDR3 coding sequence is TGTGCCAGCAGTGAACCATCTAGCGGTTCAGAGACCCAGTACTTC. This translates into CASSEPSSGSETQYF.

The chain combines TRBV20-1 with TRBJ1-2; 7 nucleotides align to TRBD1. CDR1 is DFQATT, CDR2 SNEGSKA, per germline (reference sequence). The junction had 9 bases not matched to a gene; V was cut back by 6 bases and J by 8 bases. The CDR3 has 12 amino acids. The CDR3 coding sequence is TGCAGTGCGGGAGACAGGGTGGCCGGCTACACCTTC. Protein: CSAGDRVAGYTF.

This sequence joins TRBV6-2 or TRBV6-3 and TRBJ1-5; no definite D call. The germline V and J ends were trimmed by 0 bases and 4 bases, with 7 bases remaining between them. Germline-derived CDR1 and CDR2 are MNHEY and SVGEGT. This CDR3 has 14 residues. This chain's CDR3 is CASSYSRKNQPQHF. CDR3 nucleotides: TGTGCCAGCAGTTACTCGAGGAAAAATCAGCCCCAGCATTTT.

This sequence joins TRBV20-1 and TRBJ2-5; D perhaps matches TRBD2 (7 bases). This CDR3 spans 14 amino acids. Trimming took off 1 base at V and 2 bases at J, with 11 bases between the two ends. The germline gives CDR1 DFQATT, CDR2 SNEGSKA (reference sequence). CDR3 amino acids: CSARGGGWQETQYF. CDR3 DNA: TGCAGTGCTAGAGGGGGGGGCTGGCAAGAGACCCAGTACTTC.

At least ten counts were recorded for this clonotype. The chain is built from TRBV11-2 and TRBJ2-5; tentatively, D is TRBD1 (6 bases). The CDR3 has 15 amino acids. The germline CDR1 and CDR2 sequences are SGHAT and FQNNGV. V gave up 8 bases and J gave up 1 base, with 17 bases separating them. The CDR3, as DNA: TGTGCCAGCGGGTTCGACAGGAACCCCCAAGAGACCCAGTACTTC. The encoded protein is CASGFDRNPQETQYF.

This chain connects TRBV24-1 to TRBJ2-1, with 7 bases that match TRBD2. The V segment lost 3 bases and the J segment 4 bases; nucleotides outside the gene matches: 5. This CDR3 is built from 15 residues. The germline V gene encodes CDR1 KGHDR and CDR2 SFDVKD. The CDR3, as DNA: TGTGCCACCAGTGATGCGGGAGAGCTTTACAATGAGCAGTTCTTC. This translates into CATSDAGELYNEQFF.

In its sample, this clonotype was seen many times. V and J are TRBV29-1 and TRBJ2-3; TRBD1 aligns across 8 bases. The CDR3 has 16 amino acids. Germline-derived CDR1 and CDR2 are SQVTM and ANQGSEA. V was clipped by 4 bases and J by 2 bases; unmatched bases: 11. The CDR3 protein is CSVGGPDRGPTDTQYF. The CDR3 DNA follows: TGCAGCGTTGGAGGTCCCGACAGGGGTCCCACAGATACGCAGTATTTT.

This rearrangement joins TRBV5-1 to TRBJ1-5; a possible D gene is TRBD1 (5 bases). CDR1 and CDR2 from the germline V gene are SGHRS and YFSETQ. This CDR3 is 18 amino acids long. Trimming cost V 1 base and J 0 bases, with 17 bases left between them. CDR3 amino acids: CASSLLGGRDYSNQPQHF. The CDR3 nucleotides read TGCGCCAGCAGCTTGTTGGGGGGAAGGGACTATAGCAATCAGCCCCAGCATTTT.

This clonotype showed up just a few times. The gene calls are TRBV5-1 and TRBJ2-7; D possibly corresponds to TRBD1 (7 bases). From germline, CDR1 is SGHRS and CDR2 YFSETQ. This CDR3 region has 14 residues. The V end was cut by 4 bases, the J end by 4 bases, with 15 bases between. DNA for the CDR3: TGCGCCAGCAGCAATAGACAGGGAGGATACGAGCAGTACTTC. Protein sequence: CASSNRQGGYEQYF. Combining the CDR3 with reference TRBV5-1 and TRBJ2-7 gives the whole variable domain KAGVTQTPRYLIKTRGQQVTLSCSPISGHRSVSWYQQTPGQGLQFLFEYFSETQRNKGNFPGRFSGRQFSNSRSEMNVSTLELGDSALYLCASSNRQGGYEQYFGPGTRLTVT.

As for this clonotype: One end of the junction is discordant with germline, which a read error may explain. The chain recombines TRBV11-1 with TRBJ2-7; 9 bases align to TRBD1. Per the germline V gene, CDR1 is SGHAT and CDR2 is FQDESV (reference sequence). This CDR3 comprises 15 residues. The CDR3 loop is CTSSITGTGPYEQYF. CDR3 nucleotide sequence: TGTACCAGCAGCATAACCGGGACAGGGCCATACGAGCAGTACTTC.

This clonotype was found a few times. The chain links TRBV20-1 to TRBJ1-6, with D hard to call. Per the germline V gene, CDR1 is DFQATT and CDR2 is SNEGSKA (reference sequence). The CDR3 is made up of 13 amino acids. Trimming pared 3 bases from V and 7 bases from J, leaving 10 bases between. The DNA for the CDR3 is TGCAGTGCTAGCAGCGACATCAATTCACCCCTCCACTTT. This codes for CSASSDINSPLHF.

The table lists this clonotype with a few counts. This sequence joins TRBV28 and TRBJ2-2; D gene unclear. Germline V gene sequence: CDR1 MDHEN, CDR2 SYDVKM. The CDR3 spans 15 residues. Deletions cut 5 bases from V and 6 bases from J, with 16 bases between. The CDR3 nucleotides read TGTGCCAGCAGTCGGCCGGTCCTTAGGGCCGGGGAGCTGTTTTTT. Translated, it gives CASSRPVLRAGELFF.

This clonotype has just a few counts. J is TRBJ2-5 and V is TRBV10-3, with 7 positions matching TRBD2. The ends lost 6 bases at V and 7 bases at J; junction bases unmatched: 11. The CDR3 sequence is 14 residues long. The V gene's germline CDR1 is ENHRY and CDR2 SYGVKD. The CDR3 region is CAISKGRAGGTQYF. In DNA form, the CDR3 reads TGTGCCATCAGCAAAGGGAGGGCCGGCGGGACCCAGTACTTC.

This clonotype was found a few times. A much larger clone lies a single base off, so this may be a read error. V and J are TRBV7-6 and TRBJ2-7; possible D gene TRBD1, 6 bases. Germline V gives CDR1 SGHVS, CDR2 FNYEAQ. The CDR3 extends over 16 amino acids. Deletions cut 6 bases from V and 5 bases from J, with 23 bases between. The CDR3 here is CASSLNGGADPHEQYF. In DNA, the CDR3 is TGTGCCAGCAGTCTCAATGGGGGCGCCGATCCCCACGAGCAGTACTTC.

About this clonotype itself: Germline and junction disagree at one end, which may indicate a read error. The V and J genes are TRBV4-1 and TRBJ1-1; D call uncertain. The CDR3 contains 14 residues. Germline V lookup: CDR1 MGHRA, CDR2 YSYEKL. CDR3 in amino acids: CASSQDRSNTEAFF. The DNA for the CDR3 is TGTGCCAGCAGCCAAGATCGAAGTAACACTGAAGCTTTCTTT.